This T cell receptor (beta chain) was sequenced during a study of radiotherapy plus CTLA-4 blockade in lung cancer. Study overall: Among enrolled patients, approximately 18% responded and more than 25% achieved disease control.

The trim removed 5 bases at V and 2 bases at J, leaving 8 bases unmatched. The CDR3 is 16 residues long. Per germline, CDR1 SGHAT and CDR2 FQNNGV. On this clone: Its antigen is not known.

Patients with chemo-refractory metastatic non-small-cell lung cancer received focal radiation plus CTLA-4 blockade with ipilimumab. Study observations and caveats: Dynamics of early blood T cell clones, together with interferon-beta, were reportedly the best predictors of response. Radiotherapy plus ipilimumab was followed by expansion in blood of tumor-derived TCR clones.

Clones were read by immunoSEQ multiplex PCR, and TCRdb kept only the in-frame ones, dropping some. The sample has over 75,000 clones, roughly 87% seen once. The receptor was derived from a human donor with non-small cell lung cancer who had stable disease on radiotherapy plus ipilimumab. Source: peripheral blood, taken from a patient treated with radiotherapy plus ipilimumab. The rearrangement links TRBV11-2 to TRBJ2-3; 9 nucleotides align to TRBD2. The CDR3 is CASSTPAGGYTDTQYF. The CDR3 bases are TGTGCCAGCAGCACCCCCGCGGGGGGGTACACAGATACGCAGTATTTT.